These 5 T cell receptor beta chains share one sample of origin, sequenced in a study of neurological immune-mediated disorders. Each CDR3 protein gets one entry after TCRdb re-called the 5' RACE reads with MiXCR. The sample records about 62,000 distinct CDR3 sequences, 3.5% to 4.5% being singletons. The sequenced sample was PBMCs. Source of these receptors: a woman in her forties or fifties with multiple sclerosis.

Many counts were recorded for this clonotype. This sequence joins TRBV3-1 and TRBJ1-1, with D possibly matching TRBD1 (5 bases). V lost 4 bases and J lost 6, with 18 bases in between. The CDR3 covers 15 residues. Looked up from germline, CDR1 is LGHDT and CDR2 is YNNKEL (reference sequence). The CDR3 spells CASSPFSGLGAEAFF. The DNA of the CDR3 is TGTGCCAGCAGCCCTTTCTCGGGGTTAGGGGCTGAAGCTTTCTTT.

This clonotype was counted at least ten times. V and J are TRBV29-1 and TRBJ2-5; D gene unclear. The CDR3 extends over 10 amino acids. Germline loops: CDR1 SQVTM, CDR2 ANQGSEA. V lost 4 bases and J 2 bases, leaving 2 bases between the germline ends. The CDR3 sequence is CSVGQETQYF. As DNA, the CDR3 is TGCAGCGTTGGGCAAGAGACCCAGTACTTC.

This clonotype was seen at least ten times. The chain is built from TRBV24-1 and TRBJ2-2; 10 bases match TRBD1. CDR1 and CDR2 from the germline V gene are KGHDR and SFDVKD. The junction had 5 bases not matched to a gene; V was cut back by 0 bases and J by 5 bases. The CDR3 loop spans 17 amino acids. The CDR3 DNA reads TGTGCCACCAGTGATTTGGACAGGGGGCAAGGTACCGGGGAGCTGTTTTTT. Translation gives CATSDLDRGQGTGELFF.

This clonotype was seen repeatedly, ten times or more. The chain carries TRBV7-9 and TRBJ1-2, with D possibly being TRBD1 (6 bases). This CDR3 has 17 amino acids. CDR1 SEHNR and CDR2 FQNEAQ come from the germline V gene (reference sequence). Between the trimmed V and J ends, which lost 5 bases and 2 bases, there was a span of 21 bases. This CDR3 reads CASSTVDRGASNYGYTF. CDR3 nucleotide sequence: TGTGCCAGCAGCACGGTCGACCGGGGGGCCTCCAACTATGGCTACACCTTC.

At least ten counts were recorded for this clonotype. The chain uses TRBV5-6 and TRBJ1-3; the D is unclear. Trimming removed 1 base from V and 0 bases from J, with 8 bases in between. The germline CDR1 and CDR2 sequences are SGHDT and YYEEEE. This CDR3 comprises 15 residues. The CDR3, as DNA: TGTGCCAGCAGCTTGAGACTGGGCTCTGGAAACACCATATATTTT. It encodes CASSLRLGSGNTIYF.